Below, 11 T cell receptor beta chains from the same sample are listed, as sequenced in a study of blood T cell repertoires in COVID-19. Some clones are missing from TCRdb's copy, which holds only in-frame ones; the method was immunoSEQ multiplex PCR. The repertoire holds 400,000 to 450,000 clones, with roughly nine tenths as singletons. The sample taken for sequencing was PBMCs or T cells enriched from blood (not recorded which). These receptors were taken from a man aged 25 to 40 who had recovered from COVID-19.

The chain carries TRBV19 and TRBJ1-5; D perhaps matches TRBD1 (5 bases). In germline, CDR1 is LNHDA, CDR2 SQIVND (reference sequence). The CDR3 has 12 residues. The ends were cut back, 8 bases at V and 12 bases at J, with 17 bases in the middle. The CDR3 region has the DNA TGTGCCAGTCGGGGGGGGGATACAATCCAGCATTTT. Its protein is CASRGGDTIQHF. Supplemented by reference TRBV19 and TRBJ1-5, the full variable domain reads DGGITQSPKYLFRKEGQNVTLSCEQNLNHDAMYWYRQDPGQGLRLIYYSQIVNDFQKGDIAEGYSVSREKKESFPLTVTSAQKNPTAFYLCASRGGDTIQHFGDGTRLSIL.

The chain uses TRBV15 and TRBJ2-3; weak D call: TRBD1 (5 bases). Trimming left V 3 bases short and J 6 bases short, with 10 bases between. The germline CDR1 and CDR2 sequences are LNHNV and YYDKDF (reference sequence). The CDR3 is made up of 13 amino acids. The CDR3 coding sequence is TGTGCCACCAGCAGTTTCCCAGGGGATACGCAGTATTTT. Amino acid sequence: CATSSFPGDTQYF.

Details on this clone: This CDR3 is also generated by other DNA sequences in the sample. The V call is TRBV10-2, the J call TRBJ1-5; TRBD1 agrees at 8 bases. This CDR3 has 14 amino acids. V trimming: 4 bases; J trimming: 2 bases; junction bases outside the gene matches: 1. The germline gives CDR1 WSHSY, CDR2 SAAADI. CDR3 loop: CASSVTGGNQPQHF. In nucleotides, the CDR3 is TGCGCCAGCAGTGTGACAGGGGGCAATCAGCCCCAGCATTTT.

V gene TRBV15 combines with J gene TRBJ2-3, with TRBD2 as a possible D gene (6 bases). Germline loops: CDR1 LNHNV, CDR2 YYDKDF (reference sequence). This CDR3 spans 15 amino acids. The V end lost 3 bases, the J end lost 0 bases, and 10 bases lay between the germline ends. For the CDR3, the DNA is TGTGCCACCAGCAGCCTGACTAGAAGCACAGATACGCAGTATTTT. Its protein is CATSSLTRSTDTQYF.

The V and J genes are TRBV6-5 and TRBJ1-6, with 7 bases aligning to TRBD1. Germline-derived CDR1 and CDR2 are MNHEY and SVGAGI. With 2 bases clipped from V and 7 bases from J, the junction kept 2 bases outside the gene matches. CDR3 size: 14 residues. The CDR3 nucleotides are TGTGCCAGCAGTTACGGGACAGAAAATTCACCCCTCCACTTT. Translated, it gives CASSYGTENSPLHF.

The sample holds one count of this clone. Relative to the germline gene, one junction end is altered; a read error may explain this. The chain joins TRBV19 to TRBJ2-3; no definite D call. This CDR3 has 13 amino acids. Germline assignment: CDR1 LNHDA and CDR2 SQIVND (reference sequence). In DNA, the CDR3 is TGTGCCAGTAGAATAGTACCGGGTGATACGCAGTATTTT. Protein: CASRIVPGDTQYF.

V is TRBV4-1 and J is TRBJ1-5; 11 nucleotides match TRBD1. V was pared by 4 bases and J by 6 bases, with 5 bases of the junction left unmatched. Germline CDR1 reads MGHRA; CDR2 reads YSYEKL. The CDR3 contains 15 residues. Written as DNA, the CDR3 is TGCGCCAGCAGCCCGGGACAGGGGGGTTTTCAGCCCCAGCATTTT. Its protein product is CASSPGQGGFQPQHF.

The chain uses TRBV27 and TRBJ2-2; 10 bases agree with TRBD1. CDR3 length: 15 residues. CDR1 and CDR2 from the germline V gene are MNHEY and SMNVEV (reference sequence). Trimming at V came to 3 bases and at J to 7 bases, leaving 5 bases not matched to a gene. CDR3 DNA sequence: TGTGCCAGCAGTTTCGCGACAGGGGGCGGCGGGGAGCTGTTTTTT. As protein: CASSFATGGGGELFF.

This clone was seen just once. The V and J genes are TRBV28 and TRBJ2-7; 7 bases are shared with TRBD1. This CDR3 contains 14 residues. The V gene end was trimmed by 2 bases and the J gene end by 10 bases; junction bases not matched to a gene: 11. Germline V CDR1 and CDR2: MDHEN, SYDVKM. CDR3 DNA sequence: TGTGCCAGCAGTTTAACCGACAGGGCTGGAAGACAGTACTTC. Amino acids: CASSLTDRAGRQYF.

As for this clone: The same CDR3 is also encoded by other DNA sequences in this sample. V and J are TRBV18 and TRBJ2-7; maybe TRBD2 (6 bases). Germline V gene data show CDR1 as KGHSH and CDR2 as LQKENI. Trimming took off 2 bases at V and 3 bases at J, with 11 bases between the two ends. The CDR3 loop spans 14 amino acids. CDR3 sequence reads: CASSPVSGRYEQYF. CDR3 sequence (DNA): TGTGCCAGCTCACCAGTAAGCGGGCGCTACGAGCAGTACTTC.

This clone was recorded a few times. The chain joins TRBV7-6 to TRBJ1-1; D remains unclear. The CDR3 spans 13 residues. The V end was cut by 5 bases, the J end by 4 bases, with 11 bases between. Germline assignment: CDR1 SGHVS and CDR2 FNYEAQ. Here the CDR3 reads CASSRGAGTEAFF. The CDR3 DNA follows: TGTGCCAGCAGCCGCGGCGCGGGCACTGAAGCTTTCTTT.